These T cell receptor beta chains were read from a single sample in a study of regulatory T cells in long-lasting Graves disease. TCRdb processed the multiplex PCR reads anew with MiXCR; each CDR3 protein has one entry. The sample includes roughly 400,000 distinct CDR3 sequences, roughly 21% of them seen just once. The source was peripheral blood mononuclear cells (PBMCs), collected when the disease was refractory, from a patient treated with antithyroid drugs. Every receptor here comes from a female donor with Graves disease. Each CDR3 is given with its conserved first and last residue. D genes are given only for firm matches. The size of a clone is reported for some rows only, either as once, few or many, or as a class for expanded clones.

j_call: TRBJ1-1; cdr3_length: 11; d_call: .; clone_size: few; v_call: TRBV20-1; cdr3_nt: TGCAGTGCTAACGGACGGGTCGAAGCTTTCTTT; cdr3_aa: CSANGRVEAFF
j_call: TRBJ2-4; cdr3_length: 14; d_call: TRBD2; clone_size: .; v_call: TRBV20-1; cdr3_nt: TGCAGTGCTCTTAGCGGGAGGGCCGATAACATTCAGTACTTC; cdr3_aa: CSALSGRADNIQYF
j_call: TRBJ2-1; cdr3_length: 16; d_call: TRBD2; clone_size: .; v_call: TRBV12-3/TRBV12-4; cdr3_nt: TGTGCCAGCAGTTCGACTAGCGGGCGAACCTACAATGAGCAGTTCTTC; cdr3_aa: CASSSTSGRTYNEQFF
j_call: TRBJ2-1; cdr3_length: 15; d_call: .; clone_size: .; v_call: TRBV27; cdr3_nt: TGTGCCAGCAGCCTCTCCTACCAGACCTACAATGAGCAGTTCTTC; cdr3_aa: CASSLSYQTYNEQFF
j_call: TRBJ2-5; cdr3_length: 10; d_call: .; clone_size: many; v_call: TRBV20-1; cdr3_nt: TGCAGTGCAGACGGGGAGACCCAGTACTTC; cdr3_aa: CSADGETQYF
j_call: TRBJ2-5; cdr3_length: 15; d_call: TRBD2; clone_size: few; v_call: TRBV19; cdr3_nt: TGTGCCAGTAGTACCGGACTAGCGGGTCAAGAGACCCAGTACTTC; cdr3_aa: CASSTGLAGQETQYF
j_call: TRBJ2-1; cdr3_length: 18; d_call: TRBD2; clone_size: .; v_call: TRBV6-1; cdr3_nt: TGTGCCAGCAGCCCCGGGACTAGCGGGAGTGTTCCCTACAATGAGCAGTTCTTC; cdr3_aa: CASSPGTSGSVPYNEQFF
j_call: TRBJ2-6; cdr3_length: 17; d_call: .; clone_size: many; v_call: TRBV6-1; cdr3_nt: TGTGCCAGCAGTGGGGGGGACAGCTTCTCTGGGGCCAACGTCCTGACTTTC; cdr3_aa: CASSGGDSFSGANVLTF
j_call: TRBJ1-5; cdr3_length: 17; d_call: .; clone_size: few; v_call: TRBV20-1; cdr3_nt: TGCAGTGCTACAGAGATAGGTTCGCAAACTAGCAATCAGCCCCAGCATTTT; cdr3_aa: CSATEIGSQTSNQPQHF
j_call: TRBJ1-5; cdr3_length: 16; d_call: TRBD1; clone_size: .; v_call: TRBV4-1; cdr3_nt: TGCGCCAGCAGCCAAGTCCAGGGGGCCGTGGGTCAGCCCCAGCATTTT; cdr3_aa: CASSQVQGAVGQPQHF
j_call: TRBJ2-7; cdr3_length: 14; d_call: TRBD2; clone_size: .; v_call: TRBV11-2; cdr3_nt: TGTGCCAGCAGCACCGGGACTAGCGGACTTGAGCAGTACTTC; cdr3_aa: CASSTGTSGLEQYF
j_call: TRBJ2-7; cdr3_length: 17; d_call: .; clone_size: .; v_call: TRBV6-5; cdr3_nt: TGTGCCAGCAGTTACCTAAGGGCCGGGAGTAACTCCTACGAGCAGTACTTC; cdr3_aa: CASSYLRAGSNSYEQYF
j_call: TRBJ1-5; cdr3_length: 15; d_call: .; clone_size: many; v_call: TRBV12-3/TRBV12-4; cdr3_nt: TGTGCCAGCAGCCCATCAGGAGGGATAAATCAGCCCCAGCATTTT; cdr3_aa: CASSPSGGINQPQHF
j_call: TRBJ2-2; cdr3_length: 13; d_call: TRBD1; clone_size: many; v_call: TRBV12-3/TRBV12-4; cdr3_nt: TGTGCCAGCACCACAGGGGTGGCCGGGGAGCTGTTTTTT; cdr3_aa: CASTTGVAGELFF
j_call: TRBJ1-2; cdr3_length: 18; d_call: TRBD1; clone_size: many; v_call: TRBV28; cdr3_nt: TGTGCCAGCAGTTCCTTTGCCCACCGGGACAGGGCGAATAGTGGCTACACCTTC; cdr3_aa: CASSSFAHRDRANSGYTF
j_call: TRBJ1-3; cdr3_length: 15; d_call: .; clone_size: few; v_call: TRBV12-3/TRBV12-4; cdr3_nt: TGTGCCAGCATTCGCAAGATGGCCTCTGGAAACACCATATATTTT; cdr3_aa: CASIRKMASGNTIYF
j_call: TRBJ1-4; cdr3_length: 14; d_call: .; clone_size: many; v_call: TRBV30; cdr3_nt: TGTGCCTGGAATTCCCCCGGGGGCAATGAAAAACTGTTTTTT; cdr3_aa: CAWNSPGGNEKLFF
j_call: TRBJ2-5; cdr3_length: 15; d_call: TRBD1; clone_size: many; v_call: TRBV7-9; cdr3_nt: TGTGCCAGCAGCCAAGACGGGACAGGGGTTGAGACCCAGTACTTC; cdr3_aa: CASSQDGTGVETQYF
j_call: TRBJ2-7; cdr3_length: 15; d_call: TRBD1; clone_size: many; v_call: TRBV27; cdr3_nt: TGTGCCAGCAGTGCTACGGACAGGGTCCGTATCGAGCAGTACTTC; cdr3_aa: CASSATDRVRIEQYF
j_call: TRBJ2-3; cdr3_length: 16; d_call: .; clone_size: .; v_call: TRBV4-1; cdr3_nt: TGCGCCAGCAGCCAAGACGGGGACGCAAGCACAGATACGCAGTATTTT; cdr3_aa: CASSQDGDASTDTQYF
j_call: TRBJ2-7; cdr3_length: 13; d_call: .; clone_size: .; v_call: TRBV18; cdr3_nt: TGTGCCAGCTCAAAGCAGGGGGGATACGAGCAGTACTTC; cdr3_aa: CASSKQGGYEQYF
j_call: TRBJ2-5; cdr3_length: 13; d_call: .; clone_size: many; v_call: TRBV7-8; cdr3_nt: TGTGCCAGCAGCTTTGACCGGCAAGAGACCCAGTACTTC; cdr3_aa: CASSFDRQETQYF
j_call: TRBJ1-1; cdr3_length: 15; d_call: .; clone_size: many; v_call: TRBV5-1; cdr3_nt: TGCGCCAGCAGCTTGGAGCGACAGATCGGAACTGAAGCTTTCTTT; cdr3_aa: CASSLERQIGTEAFF
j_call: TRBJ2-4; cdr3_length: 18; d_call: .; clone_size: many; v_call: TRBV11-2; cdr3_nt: TGTGCCAGCAGCTTAGGCCGACCCGGGACGTTGAACAAAAACATTCAGTACTTC; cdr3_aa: CASSLGRPGTLNKNIQYF
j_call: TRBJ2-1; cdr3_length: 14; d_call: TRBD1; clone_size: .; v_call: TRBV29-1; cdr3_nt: TGCAGCGTATCGGACAGGGCCCCCTACAATGAGCAGTTCTTC; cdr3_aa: CSVSDRAPYNEQFF
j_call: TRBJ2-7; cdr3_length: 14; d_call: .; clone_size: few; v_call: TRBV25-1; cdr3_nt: TGTGCCAGTAGTCCCGAGTGGGGCGGATACGAGCAGTACTTC; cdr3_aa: CASSPEWGGYEQYF
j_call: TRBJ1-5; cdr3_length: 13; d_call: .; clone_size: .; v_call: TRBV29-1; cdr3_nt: TGCAGCGTTGAAGTCAATAGCAATCAGCCCCAGCATTTT; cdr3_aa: CSVEVNSNQPQHF
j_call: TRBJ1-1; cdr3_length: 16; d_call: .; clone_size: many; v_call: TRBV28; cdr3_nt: TGTGCCAGCAGATCTAACTTAGGGGGACCGGCCCCAGAAGCTTTCTTT; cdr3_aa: CASRSNLGGPAPEAFF
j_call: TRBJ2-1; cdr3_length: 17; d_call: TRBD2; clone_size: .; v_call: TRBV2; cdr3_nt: TGTGCCAGCAGGGGGGACAGGACTAGCGGGAGGGTAATTGAGCAGTTCTTC; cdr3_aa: CASRGDRTSGRVIEQFF
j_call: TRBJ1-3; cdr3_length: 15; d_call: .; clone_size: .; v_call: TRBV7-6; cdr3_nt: TGTGCCAGCAGCTTATCCGGGGGGGTCGGAAACACCATATATTTT; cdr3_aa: CASSLSGGVGNTIYF
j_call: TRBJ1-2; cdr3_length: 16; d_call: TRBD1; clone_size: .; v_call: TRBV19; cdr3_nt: TGTGCCAGTAGTTCCTACCGGGACAGGGTTGTTCGGGGCTACACCTTC; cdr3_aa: CASSSYRDRVVRGYTF
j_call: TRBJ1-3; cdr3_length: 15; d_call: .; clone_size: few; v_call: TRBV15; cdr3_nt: TGTGCCACCAGCAGAGGGACAGACTCTGGAAACACCATATATTTT; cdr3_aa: CATSRGTDSGNTIYF
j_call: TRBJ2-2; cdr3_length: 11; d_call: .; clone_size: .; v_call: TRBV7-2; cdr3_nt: TGTGCCAGCAGGCCGGAGGGGCGGCTGTTTTTT; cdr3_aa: CASRPEGRLFF
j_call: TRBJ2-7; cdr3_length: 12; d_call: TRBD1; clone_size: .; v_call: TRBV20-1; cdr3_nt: TGCAGTGCCCGGACAGGGGACTACGAGCAGTACTTC; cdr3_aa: CSARTGDYEQYF
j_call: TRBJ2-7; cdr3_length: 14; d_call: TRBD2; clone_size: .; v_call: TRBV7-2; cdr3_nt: TGTGCCAGCAGCGTCGAACTAGCGGACTACGAGCAGTACTTC; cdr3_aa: CASSVELADYEQYF
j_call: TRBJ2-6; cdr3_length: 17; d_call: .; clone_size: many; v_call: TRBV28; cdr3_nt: TGTGCCAGCACTGTCGTTGGACGCCATTCTGGGGCCAACGTCCTGACTTTC; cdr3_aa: CASTVVGRHSGANVLTF
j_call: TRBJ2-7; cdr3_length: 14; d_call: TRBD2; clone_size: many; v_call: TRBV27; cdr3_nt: TGTGCCAGCAGTTTAGGGGCGGGAGGAATTGAGCAGTACTTC; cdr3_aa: CASSLGAGGIEQYF
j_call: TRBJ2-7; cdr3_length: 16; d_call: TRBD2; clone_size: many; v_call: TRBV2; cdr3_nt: TGTGCCAGCAGTGAAGGGTCCCTAGCGGGAGCCTACGAGCAGTACTTC; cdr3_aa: CASSEGSLAGAYEQYF
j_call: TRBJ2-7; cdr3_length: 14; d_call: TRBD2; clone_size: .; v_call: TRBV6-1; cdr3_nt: TGTGCCAGCAACAAGCGGGAGGGCCTCTACGAGCAGTACTTC; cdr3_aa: CASNKREGLYEQYF
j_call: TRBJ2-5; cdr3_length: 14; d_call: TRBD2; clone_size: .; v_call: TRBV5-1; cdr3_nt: TGCGCCAGCAGCTTGGGGGCGGGAGTGGAGACCCAGTACTTC; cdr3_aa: CASSLGAGVETQYF
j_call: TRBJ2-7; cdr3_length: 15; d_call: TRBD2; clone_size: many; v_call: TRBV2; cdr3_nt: TGTGCCAGCAGTGACCCTAGCGGCGTATTCTACGAGCAGTACTTC; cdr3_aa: CASSDPSGVFYEQYF
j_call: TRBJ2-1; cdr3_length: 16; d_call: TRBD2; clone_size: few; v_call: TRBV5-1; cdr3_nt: TGCGCCAGCACTTATAGTGGCGGGAGGGCCGGGAATGAGCAGTTCTTC; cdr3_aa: CASTYSGGRAGNEQFF
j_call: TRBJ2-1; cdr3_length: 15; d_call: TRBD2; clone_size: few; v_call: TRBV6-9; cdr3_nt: TGTGCCAGCAGTTACACTAGCGAAAGCTACAATGAGCAGTTCTTC; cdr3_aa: CASSYTSESYNEQFF
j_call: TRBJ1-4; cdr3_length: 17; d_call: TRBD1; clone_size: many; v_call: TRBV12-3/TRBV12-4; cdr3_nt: TGTGCCAGCAGCCACGGGACAGGGGGCGCTGGGAGGGAAAAACTGTTTTTT; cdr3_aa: CASSHGTGGAGREKLFF
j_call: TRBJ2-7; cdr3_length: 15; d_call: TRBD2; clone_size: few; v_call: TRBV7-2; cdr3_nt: TGTGCCAGCAGCGCCGGGACTAAACCGTCATACGAGCAGTACTTC; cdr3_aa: CASSAGTKPSYEQYF
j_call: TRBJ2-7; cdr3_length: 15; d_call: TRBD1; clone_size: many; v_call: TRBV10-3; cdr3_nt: TGTGCCAACCGCGGTAGGAGACAGGGGGCCTACGAGCAGTACTTC; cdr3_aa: CANRGRRQGAYEQYF
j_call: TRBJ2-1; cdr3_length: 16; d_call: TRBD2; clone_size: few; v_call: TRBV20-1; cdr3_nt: TGCAGTGCTAGCCCCTCGGGACTAGCAGCTGACAATGAGCAGTTCTTC; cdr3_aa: CSASPSGLAADNEQFF
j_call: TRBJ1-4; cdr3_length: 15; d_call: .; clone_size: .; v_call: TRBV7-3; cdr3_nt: TGTGCCAGCAGCCGCGCCAGGGCGGCTAATGAAAAACTGTTTTTT; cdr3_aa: CASSRARAANEKLFF
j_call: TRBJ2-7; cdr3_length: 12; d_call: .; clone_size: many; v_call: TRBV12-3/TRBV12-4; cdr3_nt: TGTGCCAGCAGTTTCGGGCTCCCCGAGCAGTACTTC; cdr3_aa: CASSFGLPEQYF
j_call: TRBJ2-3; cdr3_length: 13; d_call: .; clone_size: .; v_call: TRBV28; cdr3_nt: TGTGCCAGCAGTCCTCTCTACTCGGATACGCAGTATTTT; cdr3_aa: CASSPLYSDTQYF
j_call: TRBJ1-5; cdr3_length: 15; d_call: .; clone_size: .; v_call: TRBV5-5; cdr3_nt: TGTGCCAGCAGCCTGGGTGGAGGAGAAAATCAGCCCCAGCATTTT; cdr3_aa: CASSLGGGENQPQHF